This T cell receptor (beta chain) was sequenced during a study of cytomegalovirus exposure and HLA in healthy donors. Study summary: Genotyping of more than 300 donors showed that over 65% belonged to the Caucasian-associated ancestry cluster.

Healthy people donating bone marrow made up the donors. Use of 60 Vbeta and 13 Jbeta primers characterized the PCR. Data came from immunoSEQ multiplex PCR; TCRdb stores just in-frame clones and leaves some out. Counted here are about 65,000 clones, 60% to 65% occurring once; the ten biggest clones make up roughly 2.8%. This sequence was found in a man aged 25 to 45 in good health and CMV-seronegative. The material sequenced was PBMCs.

The DNA for the CDR3 is TGTGCCAGCAGCTCTACAGGGGCCGATACGCAGTATTTT. It translates to CASSSTGADTQYF. The chain has TRBV5-4 and TRBJ2-3, with 7 positions matching TRBD1. The CDR3 consists of 13 residues. V lost 3 bases and J lost 6; bases outside the gene matches: 4. Germline V gives CDR1 SGHNT, CDR2 YYREEE (reference sequence).